This entry features one T cell receptor beta chain sequence. What it binds is not known. The source of the sample is a study of T cell responses to AZD1222 COVID-19 vaccine. Only in-frame clones appear in the TCRdb table, and some are missing; sequencing was by immunoSEQ multiplex PCR. The sample records around 100,000 clones, over 90% being singletons. This CDR3 is built from 16 residues. Trimming removed 4 bases from V and 4 bases from J, with 19 bases in between. Germline V gene data show CDR1 as SGHTA and CDR2 as FQGNSA. Study outcomes and limitations: Reports say nearly half of spike-specific TCRs go after unmutated variant regions. An increase in Spike-specific TCR breadth and depth was observed after two AZD1222 doses. Spike regions recognized by vaccine-associated CD4 TCRs spanned the protein, led by 160-218 and 743-854. Among the donors, most were white British and more were female, and clonal diversity was possibly underestimated.

The TCR sequence derives from an adult in good health. Sequencing was performed on peripheral blood, taken on day 0 of AZD1222 vaccination. The gene calls are TRBV7-2 and TRBJ2-5, with D unclear. The CDR3 DNA is TGTGCCAGCAGCTCCCCCCTTAGTGGGTGGGGAGAGACCCAGTACTTC. Translation: CASSSPLSGWGETQYF.